Following are 17 T cell receptor beta chains from one sample sequenced in a study of cytomegalovirus exposure and HLA in healthy donors (dated by TCRdb to between 2016 and 2019). The library was made by the immunoSEQ multiplex PCR assay. For the multiplex PCR, a mixture combining 60 forward primers for TCR Vbeta segments and 13 reverse primers for TCR Jbeta segments was used. TCRdb re-hosts the immuneACCESS table, in-frame sequences only. Its copies lack some clones; in the studies checked, an unresolved V gene accounts for under half of them, and the cause for the rest is not known. Counted in this sample were around 150,000 clones; approximately 85% of them appeared once. The ten largest clones take up more than 0.9% of the sample. Sequencing input: PBMCs. Receptors were obtained from a girl aged 2 to 9 in good health and CMV-seropositive.

This clone was observed a few times. V and J are TRBV2 and TRBJ2-7; 7 nucleotides agree with TRBD1. Per the germline V gene, CDR1 is SNHLY and CDR2 is FYNNEI. The CDR3 is made up of 16 amino acids. V trimming: 2 bases; J trimming: 2 bases; junction bases outside the gene matches: 9. CDR3 amino acids: CASSEFVGTAPYEQYF. CDR3 sequence (DNA): TGTGCCAGCAGTGAATTTGTTGGGACAGCACCCTACGAGCAGTACTTC. The entire variable domain, with the rest obtained from reference TRBV2 and TRBJ2-7, is as follows: EPEVTQTPSHQVTQMGQEVILRCVPISNHLYFYWYRQILGQKVEFLVSFYNNEISEKSEIFDDQFSVERPDGSNFTLKIRSTKLEDSAMYFCASSEFVGTAPYEQYFGPGTRLTVT.

This rearrangement joins TRBV2 to TRBJ2-7; perhaps TRBD2 as D (5 bases). With 2 bases removed from V and 2 bases from J, the gap between germline ends came to 10 bases. Germline CDR1 reads SNHLY; CDR2 reads FYNNEI. The CDR3 is 14 residues long. The DNA for the CDR3 is TGTGCCAGCAGTGAATACCCGGGGACCTACGAGCAGTACTTC. Translation: CASSEYPGTYEQYF.

The CDR3 region is CASSSWTDIGNTIYF. The CDR3 DNA reads as TGCGCCAGCAGTTCATGGACAGACATTGGAAACACCATATATTTT. The chain combines TRBV4-1 with TRBJ1-3, with a tentative D call TRBD1 (6 bases). This CDR3 is built from 15 residues. From germline, CDR1 is MGHRA and CDR2 YSYEKL. The germline V and J ends were trimmed by 6 bases and 3 bases, with 15 bases remaining between them.

The V and J genes are TRBV21-1 and TRBJ1-2; the table's D call TRBD1 went unverified against the DNA. TRBV21-1 is deemed a pseudogene. CDR3 length equals 16 residues. The CDR3 DNA follows: TGTGCCAGCAGCCAGACAGGGAGGCCCCCTAACTATGGCTACACCTTC. Translating it yields CASSQTGRPPNYGYTF.

This chain connects TRBV2 to TRBJ2-1; tentatively, D is TRBD2 (5 bases). Germline CDR1 SNHLY, CDR2 FYNNEI. V shed 5 bases and J shed 12 bases, with 11 bases lying between them. This CDR3 has 11 residues. The CDR3 loop is CASSRRDRQFF. CDR3 nucleotides: TGTGCCAGCAGTCGACGGGATCGGCAGTTCTTC.

V is TRBV6-6 and J is TRBJ1-2; the D gene is possibly TRBD1 (5 bases). This CDR3 contains 13 residues. Germline V gene data show CDR1 as MNHNY and CDR2 as SVGAGI (reference sequence). V lost 10 bases and J 3 bases, leaving 15 bases between the germline ends. The CDR3 DNA reads TGTGCCACCCATGAGGGACTGCACTATGGCTACACCTTC. It yields the protein CATHEGLHYGYTF.

Only one count was recorded for this clone. V gene TRBV15 combines with J gene TRBJ2-1; 7 nucleotides agree with TRBD1. From germline, CDR1 is LNHNV and CDR2 YYDKDF (reference sequence). The V segment lost 0 bases and the J segment 0 bases; nucleotides outside the gene matches: 5. The CDR3 runs 17 residues. DNA for the CDR3: TGTGCCACCAGCAGAGAAACAGGGGAAAGCTCCTACAATGAGCAGTTCTTC. Residues: CATSRETGESSYNEQFF.

The chain recombines TRBV2 with TRBJ1-5; D not resolved. The CDR3 has 13 amino acids. The germline V gene encodes CDR1 SNHLY and CDR2 FYNNEI. V was pared by 0 bases and J by 11 bases, with 11 bases between. CDR3 amino acids: CASSEARAEAQHF. CDR3 DNA sequence: TGTGCCAGCAGTGAAGCAAGGGCGGAGGCCCAGCATTTT.

V usage is TRBV5-1 and J usage is TRBJ2-7; weak D call: TRBD1 (6 bases). Trimming stripped 5 bases from V and 5 bases from J, with 20 bases between. The CDR3 is made up of 15 amino acids. Germline-derived CDR1 and CDR2 are SGHRS and YFSETQ. CDR3 loop: CASSWGLGGHNEQYF. CDR3 bases: TGCGCCAGCAGTTGGGGGCTTGGGGGCCACAACGAGCAGTACTTC.

Of note for this clone: The same CDR3 also results from other DNA sequences found in this sample. The V and J genes are TRBV6-6 and TRBJ2-1; 9 bases align to TRBD2. The CDR3 loop spans 14 amino acids. Germline trimming cut 3 bases from V and 3 bases from J; bases unmatched to any gene: 0. The germline gives CDR1 MNHNY, CDR2 SVGAGI (reference sequence). For the CDR3, the DNA is TGTGCCAGCAGTTATAGCGGGAGCTACAATGAGCAGTTCTTC. It encodes CASSYSGSYNEQFF.

V gene TRBV30 combines with J gene TRBJ2-1; 10 bases fit TRBD2. The germline V gene encodes CDR1 GTSNPN and CDR2 SVGIG (reference sequence). The CDR3 runs to 12 residues. With V trimmed by 8 bases and J by 6 bases, 4 bases remained unmatched. CDR3 in amino acids: CAGSGRPNEQFF. CDR3 nucleotide sequence: TGTGCCGGTAGCGGGAGGCCCAATGAGCAGTTCTTC. Full variable domain (outside the CDR3, taken from reference TRBV30 and TRBJ2-1): SQTIHQWPATLVQPVGSPLSLECTVEGTSNPNLYWYRQAAGRGLQLLFYSVGIGQISSEVPQNLSASRPQDRQFILSSKKLLLSDSGFYLCAGSGRPNEQFFGPGTRLTVL.

The CDR3 nucleotides read TGCAGCGTTCCCGAACCTAATACCGGGACTCTTACAGATACGCAGTATTTT. Its translation: CSVPEPNTGTLTDTQYF. V and J are TRBV29-1 and TRBJ2-3, with D possibly being TRBD2 (6 bases). Germline V gives CDR1 SQVTM, CDR2 ANQGSEA. With 5 bases removed from V and 3 bases from J, the gap between germline ends came to 24 bases. There are 17 residues in the CDR3.

The CDR3 DNA reads TGCGCCAGCGGAGTAGCGGGAGCTAACAATGAGCAGTTCTTC. Translated, it gives CASGVAGANNEQFF. The chain couples TRBV5-1 to TRBJ2-1; 9 nucleotides align to TRBD2. The J segment lost 5 bases and the V segment lost 7 bases, leaving 7 bases of the junction unmatched. This CDR3 is 14 amino acids long. Germline CDR1 and CDR2: SGHRS and YFSETQ.

This chain joins TRBV9 and TRBJ2-1; D may be TRBD2 (6 bases). This CDR3 has 16 amino acids. Germline assignment: CDR1 SGDLS and CDR2 YYNGEE. Trimming stripped 0 bases from V and 0 bases from J, with 10 bases between. The CDR3 nucleotides are TGTGCCAGCAGCGTAGAGGTAGCGGCCTCCTACAATGAGCAGTTCTTC. It translates to CASSVEVAASYNEQFF.

The chain combines TRBV27 with TRBJ2-3; the D gene is possibly TRBD1 (7 bases). The germline CDR1 and CDR2 sequences are MNHEY and SMNVEV (reference sequence). Trimming took off 5 bases at V and 4 bases at J, with 13 bases between the two ends. This CDR3 is built from 14 residues. CDR3 loop: CASSAGTEPDTQYF. The CDR3 DNA follows: TGTGCCAGCAGTGCGGGGACAGAACCAGATACGCAGTATTTT.

The CDR3, as DNA: TGTGCCTGGAGTCCGACTAGCGGGAGCAATGAGCAGTTCTTC. This gives the protein CAWSPTSGSNEQFF. The chain joins TRBV30 to TRBJ2-1, with 12 bases matching TRBD2. V shed 2 bases, J shed 6 bases, and the junction held 2 bases outside the gene matches. Germline V lookup: CDR1 GTSNPN, CDR2 SVGIG (reference sequence). There are 14 residues in the CDR3.

The chain recombines TRBV6-5 with TRBJ2-7; a weak D match, TRBD2 (5 bases). Trimming shortened V by 2 bases and J by 2 bases, and 13 bases separated the two germline ends. Germline assignment: CDR1 MNHEY and CDR2 SVGAGI. This CDR3 spans 15 amino acids. CDR3 DNA sequence: TGTGCCAGCAGTTACGCAGCGGACGGGCCCTACGAGCAGTACTTC. It translates to CASSYAADGPYEQYF.